One T cell receptor beta chain is described in this entry. As yet, its antigen is unknown. The data are from a study of molecular identifiers for immune sequencing clone quantification. Study-level findings and limits: In naive cells, clones above 20 RNA copies held under 1% of molecules, whereas in effector cells they held over 98%. Among about a million naive cells, as was reported, spiked Jurkat TCR RNA from one cell was detectable. With a barcode shared among identical TCR molecules, highly expanded clone sizes could be underestimated.

CDR1 is SGHVS and CDR2 is FQNEAQ in the germline V gene. The J segment lost 3 bases and the V segment lost 4 bases, leaving 11 bases of the junction unmatched. The CDR3 spans 18 residues. Listed TCR primers and previously described methods were used for bulk TCR libraries. TCRdb processed the PCR reads anew with MiXCR; each CDR3 protein has one entry. The repertoire holds fewer than 350,000 distinct CDR3 sequences, 20% to 25% seen once, with roughly 0.86% in the top ten. This clonotype was sampled from a human donor in good health. Some libraries in this study had Jurkat cell RNA spiked in. The sample comprised naive CD8+ T cells from blood, with Jurkat cell RNA spiked in. Subset described: FACS-sorted CD8+CD4-CCR7+CD45RA+ naive T cells. The V call is TRBV7-8, the J call TRBJ1-6, with 8 bases identical to TRBD1. CDR3 in DNA: TGTGCCAGCAGCTCTGAGCGGACAGGGTTAGACTATAATTCACCCCTCCACTTT. Its protein is CASSSERTGLDYNSPLHF.